What follows are 27 T cell receptor beta chains derived from one specimen sequenced in a study of blood T cell repertoires in COVID-19. Sequencing used immunoSEQ multiplex PCR; TCRdb keeps in-frame clones, though not all of them. The repertoire has around 200,000 clones, 85% to 90% of them found once; the top ten carry approximately 11%. Sequencing was carried out using peripheral blood. All receptors derive from a woman in her sixties with COVID-19, enrolled during active disease.

This chain links TRBV3-1 (or the pseudogene TRBV3-2) with TRBJ2-5; perhaps TRBD1 as D (6 bases). CDR3 length: 13 amino acids. Germline CDR1 is LGHDT and CDR2 is YNNKEL (reference sequence). V lost 0 bases and J lost 13, with 15 bases in between. CDR3 loop: CASSQDLRGQVYF. The CDR3 DNA sequence: TGTGCCAGCAGCCAAGATCTTCGGGGACAAGTGTACTTC.

The chain recombines TRBV6-6 with TRBJ2-7, with 7 bases identical to TRBD1. After removal of 3 bases from V and 3 bases from J, the junction contained 8 bases not matched to a gene. Looked up from germline, CDR1 is MNHNY and CDR2 is SVGAGI (reference sequence). The CDR3 covers 15 residues. CDR3 region: CASSYRTGQIYEQYF. The CDR3, as DNA: TGTGCCAGCAGTTATCGGACAGGACAAATCTACGAGCAGTACTTC.

The V and J genes are TRBV11-2 and TRBJ2-4; tentatively, D is TRBD1 (6 bases). With 5 bases removed from V and 10 bases from J, the gap between germline ends came to 18 bases. In germline, CDR1 is SGHAT, CDR2 FQNNGV. The length of the CDR3 is 14 residues. CDR3 coding DNA: TGTGCCAGCAGCCAACTCCAGGGGATTGGGATTCAGTACTTC. It is translated as CASSQLQGIGIQYF.

The CDR3 sequence: CASSTLLAGGSQETQYF. The CDR3 nucleotides are TGTGCCAGCAGTACCTTACTAGCGGGAGGCTCGCAAGAGACCCAGTACTTC. The genes are TRBV6-4 and TRBJ2-5, with 12 bases fitting TRBD2. Germline lookup yields CDR1 MRHNA and CDR2 SNTAGT. The CDR3 runs to 17 residues. V was clipped by 5 bases and J by 2 bases; unmatched bases: 9.

Only a few counts were recorded for this clone. The chain carries TRBV6-5 and TRBJ2-1; TRBD1 aligns across 9 bases. The V and J ends lost 8 bases and 4 bases, in that order; junction bases with no gene match: 9. Per the germline V gene, CDR1 is MNHEY and CDR2 is SVGAGI. The CDR3 is made up of 15 amino acids. DNA for the CDR3: TGTGCCAGCGGAGGAGGGACAGGGAGGTACAATGAGCAGTTCTTC. Translation: CASGGGTGRYNEQFF.

The V and J genes are TRBV6-5 and TRBJ2-7; 7 nucleotides line up with TRBD2. Germline CDR1 and CDR2: MNHEY and SVGAGI. V lost 10 bases, J lost 7 bases, and 13 bases stayed unmatched. The CDR3 length is 13 residues. The CDR3 loop is CAIARRESGEQYF. The CDR3, as DNA: TGTGCCATTGCCCGGCGGGAGTCGGGGGAGCAGTACTTC.

The chain employs TRBV6-2 or TRBV6-3 and TRBJ2-7; 10 positions match TRBD2. V was pared by 6 bases and J by 7 bases, with 9 bases of the junction left unmatched. Germline CDR1 and CDR2: MNHEY and SVGEGT. The CDR3 covers 14 residues. CDR3 protein: CASSTASGRREQYF. The CDR3 DNA sequence: TGTGCCAGCAGCACGGCTAGCGGGAGAAGGGAGCAGTACTTC.

The rearrangement uses TRBV11-2 and TRBJ1-1; 8 nucleotides line up with TRBD1. Germline loops: CDR1 SGHAT, CDR2 FQNNGV. The J segment lost 5 bases and the V segment lost 0 bases, leaving 8 bases of the junction unmatched. The CDR3 loop spans 16 amino acids. The CDR3 spells CASSLDPRTGWTEAFF. The DNA of the CDR3 is TGTGCCAGCAGCTTAGATCCTAGGACAGGGTGGACTGAAGCTTTCTTT.

A single count supports this clone. The gene calls are TRBV19 and TRBJ1-5, with 7 bases that match TRBD1. V was clipped by 7 bases and J by 7 bases; unmatched bases: 13. The germline V gene encodes CDR1 LNHDA and CDR2 SQIVND (reference sequence). The CDR3 runs to 15 residues. The CDR3 here is CASIDRDSALQPQHF. In DNA, the CDR3 is TGTGCCAGTATCGACAGGGATTCGGCCCTACAGCCCCAGCATTTT.

The chain joins TRBV12-5 to TRBJ1-5; 7 positions match TRBD1. The length of the CDR3 is 15 residues. Germline V lookup: CDR1 LGHNT, CDR2 FRNRAP. V trimming: 5 bases; J trimming: 6 bases; junction bases outside the gene matches: 10. For the CDR3, the DNA is TGTGCTAGTGGTCCGCCCACAGGGGATGGTCAGCCCCAGCATTTT. It codes for CASGPPTGDGQPQHF. Based on the CDR3 plus reference TRBV12-5 and TRBJ1-5, the full variable domain is DARVTQTPRHKVTEMGQEVTMRCQPILGHNTVFWYRQTMMQGLELLAYFRNRAPLDDSGMPKDRFSAEMPDATLATLKIQPSEPRDSAVYFCASGPPTGDGQPQHFGDGTRLSIL.

In its sample, this clone was seen once. This chain uses TRBV6-2 or TRBV6-3 with TRBJ2-3; 8 bases fit TRBD2. The length of the CDR3 is 17 residues. CDR1 is MNHEY, CDR2 SVGEGT, per germline. V shed 6 bases and J 0 bases; nucleotides not matched to a gene: 11. The CDR3 DNA reads as TGTGCCAGCAGCCGGGGGGGAATAGCGATAAGCACAGATACGCAGTATTTT. Its protein is CASSRGGIAISTDTQYF.

The chain joins TRBV9 to TRBJ2-7; D is unclear. Germline assignment: CDR1 SGDLS and CDR2 YYNGEE. CDR3 length: 14 residues. V lost 0 bases and J 2 bases, leaving 9 bases between the germline ends. DNA for the CDR3: TGTGCCAGCAGCGTAGCTGGTACACCCTACGAGCAGTACTTC. This codes for CASSVAGTPYEQYF.

The rearrangement joins TRBV27 to TRBJ2-7, with TRBD2 matching over 8 bases. Germline V gene lookup returns CDR1 MNHEY and CDR2 SMNVEV (reference sequence). The CDR3 consists of 16 residues. Trimming took 3 bases from V and 5 from J; bases not matched to a gene: 12. CDR3 nucleotide sequence: TGTGCCAGCAGTTTCTCAGCGGGAGTGAGGGGCCACGAGCAGTACTTC. Its protein product is CASSFSAGVRGHEQYF.

This rearrangement joins TRBV10-3 to TRBJ2-3; D gene ambiguous. CDR3 length: 12 residues. V lost 8 bases and J 4 bases, leaving 10 bases between the germline ends. Germline CDR1 reads ENHRY; CDR2 reads SYGVKD. CDR3 sequence: CAIATLADTQYF. CDR3 nucleotide sequence: TGTGCCATCGCGACTCTGGCAGATACGCAGTATTTT.

The chain employs TRBV4-1 and TRBJ2-3; 14 nucleotides align to TRBD2. The V and J ends lost 4 bases and 0 bases, in that order; junction bases with no gene match: 15. This CDR3 has 21 residues. Germline V CDR1 and CDR2: MGHRA, YSYEKL. CDR3 sequence: CASSRFRRTSGRPYSTDTQYF. CDR3 bases: TGCGCCAGCAGCCGATTTCGGCGGACTAGCGGGAGGCCATACAGCACAGATACGCAGTATTTT.

The chain joins TRBV4-2 to TRBJ2-7; 8 positions agree with TRBD2. The CDR3 has 14 amino acids. The V gene end was trimmed by 4 bases and the J gene end by 6 bases; junction bases not matched to a gene: 8. Germline values: CDR1 LGHNA, CDR2 YNFKEQ. CDR3 region: CASSPGTRPAEQYF. The DNA of the CDR3 is TGTGCCAGCAGCCCGGGGACTAGGCCAGCCGAGCAGTACTTC.

The chain joins TRBV30 to TRBJ1-6, with TRBD1 identical over 7 bases. The CDR3 runs to 14 residues. Trimming took 0 bases from V and 13 from J; bases not matched to a gene: 9. CDR1 and CDR2 from the germline V gene are GTSNPN and SVGIG (reference sequence). Here the CDR3 DNA reads TGTGCCTGGAGTGTCAGACAGGGTGATATCCCCCTCCACTTT. Translated, it gives CAWSVRQGDIPLHF. The full variable domain, in which reference TRBV30 and TRBJ1-6 provide the parts outside the CDR3, is SQTIHQWPATLVQPVGSPLSLECTVEGTSNPNLYWYRQAAGRGLQLLFYSVGIGQISSEVPQNLSASRPQDRQFILSSKKLLLSDSGFYLCAWSVRQGDIPLHFGNGTRLTVT.

The chain carries TRBV6-5 and TRBJ1-1; D uncertain. There are 14 residues in the CDR3. The ends were cut back, 8 bases at V and 0 bases at J, with 13 bases in the middle. The V gene's germline CDR1 is MNHEY and CDR2 SVGAGI. The CDR3, as DNA: TGTGCCAGCTTGGGCAGCTCCATGAACACTGAAGCTTTCTTT. Its protein is CASLGSSMNTEAFF.

This clone was counted only a few times. The rearrangement links TRBV6-5 to TRBJ1-1; D gene unclear. The CDR3 consists of 15 residues. The germline V gene has CDR1 MNHEY and CDR2 SVGAGI. Trimming stripped 0 bases from V and 1 base from J, with 9 bases between. The CDR3 is CASSYSGSPNTEAFF. The CDR3 bases are TGTGCCAGCAGTTACTCGGGCAGCCCGAACACTGAAGCTTTCTTT.

CDR3 sequence (DNA): TGTGCCAGCAGTAGGGACAGGGGGTCTAATTCACCCCTCCACTTT. Its protein is CASSRDRGSNSPLHF. The chain links TRBV2 to TRBJ1-6; 11 bases map to TRBD1. Germline V CDR1 and CDR2: SNHLY, FYNNEI. CDR3 length: 15 residues. Trimming cost V 5 bases and J 6 bases; bases outside gene matches: 3.

Concerning this clone: The junction and the germline gene differ at one end; a read error may be behind it. The V call is TRBV30, the J call TRBJ1-2; TRBD1 matches at 9 bases. This CDR3 contains 13 residues. Germline lookup yields CDR1 GTSNPN and CDR2 SVGIG (reference sequence). The chain's CDR3 is CAWSLRDREGGLF. DNA of the CDR3: TGTGCCTGGAGTCTCCGGGACAGGGAAGGCGGGCTCTTC. Together with reference TRBV30 and TRBJ1-2, the CDR3 gives the full variable domain: SQTIHQWPATLVQPVGSPLSLECTVEGTSNPNLYWYRQAAGRGLQLLFYSVGIGQISSEVPQNLSASRPQDRQFILSSKKLLLSDSGFYLCAWSLRDREGGLFGSGTRLTVV.

The chain couples TRBV28 to TRBJ2-7, with TRBD2 matching over 7 bases. This CDR3 comprises 15 residues. Germline lookup yields CDR1 MDHEN and CDR2 SYDVKM. Unmatched junction bases numbered 7, after V lost 1 base and J lost 4 bases. The CDR3 nucleotides read TGTGCCAGCAGTTTATTGGGGGGGTCCCTTTACGAGCAGTACTTC. Its translation: CASSLLGGSLYEQYF.

The chain is built from TRBV15 and TRBJ1-1, with no clear D. Germline-derived CDR1 and CDR2 are LNHNV and YYDKDF (reference sequence). Trimming took 4 bases from V and 3 from J, leaving 9 bases between them. CDR3 length: 13 amino acids. The CDR3 spells CATSTGEDTEAFF. CDR3 bases: TGTGCCACCAGCACCGGGGAGGACACTGAAGCTTTCTTT.

The chain joins TRBV6-5 to TRBJ1-2, with a possible D match to TRBD1 (5 bases). The V gene lost 7 bases and the J gene lost 4 bases, with 16 bases spanning the gap. CDR1 is MNHEY, CDR2 SVGAGI, per germline. This CDR3 is built from 14 residues. Here the CDR3 DNA reads TGTGCCAGCAAATCTCGGGGGGTACTCTATGGCTACACCTTC. As protein: CASKSRGVLYGYTF.

The V call is TRBV11-3, the J call TRBJ1-5; the D is unclear. V shed 1 base and J shed 1 base, with 8 bases lying between them. Germline lookup yields CDR1 SGHNT and CDR2 YENEEA. The CDR3 spans 15 residues. The chain's CDR3 is CASSLGSDSNQPQHF. The CDR3 nucleotides read TGTGCCAGCAGCTTAGGGAGCGACAGCAATCAGCCCCAGCATTTT. Full variable domain (missing parts from reference TRBV11-3 and TRBJ1-5): EAGVVQSPRYKIIEKKQPVAFWCNPISGHNTLYWYLQNLGQGPELLIRYENEEAVDDSQLPKDRFSAERLKGVDSTLKIQPAELGDSAVYLCASSLGSDSNQPQHFGDGTRLSIL.

This sequence joins TRBV25-1 and TRBJ1-1; 7 nucleotides agree with TRBD1. The V segment lost 7 bases and the J segment 11 bases; nucleotides outside the gene matches: 13. The CDR3 consists of 13 residues. The germline V gene has CDR1 MGHDK and CDR2 SYGVNS. The CDR3 nucleotides read TGTGCCAGCACCAGGTCCACAGGGGAAAGGGCTTTCTTT. It translates to CASTRSTGERAFF.

The chain has TRBV9 and TRBJ1-2, with D unclear. Germline values: CDR1 SGDLS, CDR2 YYNGEE. Deletions cut 0 bases from V and 0 bases from J, with 12 bases between. This CDR3 region has 16 residues. The CDR3 is CASSVARTAANYGYTF. The CDR3 DNA is TGTGCCAGCAGCGTAGCTCGCACAGCTGCTAACTATGGCTACACCTTC.